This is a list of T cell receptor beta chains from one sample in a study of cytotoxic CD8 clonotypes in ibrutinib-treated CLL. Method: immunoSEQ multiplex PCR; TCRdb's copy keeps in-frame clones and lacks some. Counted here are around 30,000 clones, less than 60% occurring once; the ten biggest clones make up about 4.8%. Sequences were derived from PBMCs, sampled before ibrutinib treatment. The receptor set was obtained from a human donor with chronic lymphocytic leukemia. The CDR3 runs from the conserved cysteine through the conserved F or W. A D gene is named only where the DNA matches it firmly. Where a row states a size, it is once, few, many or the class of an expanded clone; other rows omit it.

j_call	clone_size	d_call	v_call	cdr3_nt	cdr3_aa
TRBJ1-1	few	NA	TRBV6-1	TGTGCCAGCAGTGACAGAAACACTGAAGCTTTCTTT	CASSDRNTEAFF
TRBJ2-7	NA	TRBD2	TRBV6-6	TGTGCCAGCAGTTACGGACTAGCGGGAGTTGAGCAGTACTTC	CASSYGLAGVEQYF
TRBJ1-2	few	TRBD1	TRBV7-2	TGTGCCAGCAGCACGACGACAGGGTACGGCTACACCTTC	CASSTTTGYGYTF
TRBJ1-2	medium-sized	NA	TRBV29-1	TGCAGCGTTGATCTGGGGTTCTCGTACTATGGCTACACCTTC	CSVDLGFSYYGYTF
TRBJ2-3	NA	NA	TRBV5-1	TGCGCCAGCAGCTCGGAGGCAGATACGCAGTATTTT	CASSSEADTQYF
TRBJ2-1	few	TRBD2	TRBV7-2	TGTGCCAGCAGCCAGGGACTAGCGGGAGGCTACAATGAGCAGTTCTTC	CASSQGLAGGYNEQFF
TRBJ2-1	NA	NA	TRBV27	TGTGCCAGCATCAGCAGCTCCTACAATGAGCAGTTCTTC	CASISSSYNEQFF
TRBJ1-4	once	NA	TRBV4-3	TGCGCCAGCAGCCAAGAGCCAGGGCCTCGAGCTAATGAAAAACTGTTTTTT	CASSQEPGPRANEKLFF
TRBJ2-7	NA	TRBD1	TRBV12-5	TGTGCTAGTGGTTTGGTCAAACCTCCGGGACAGGGGAAGTACGAGCAGTACTTC	CASGLVKPPGQGKYEQYF
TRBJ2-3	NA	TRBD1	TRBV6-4	TGTGCCAGCAGAAAGGACAGGGGTGGCACAGATACGCAGTATTTT	CASRKDRGGTDTQYF
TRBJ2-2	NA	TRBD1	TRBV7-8	TGTGCCAGCAGCTTAGCGTTTGTTCAGGGGGCGACCGGGGAGCTGTTTTTT	CASSLAFVQGATGELFF
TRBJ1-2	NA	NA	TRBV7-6	TGTGCCAGCAGCTTAGGGACGCCTGTAGGGTACACCTTC	CASSLGTPVGYTF
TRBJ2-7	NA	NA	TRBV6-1	TGTGCCAGCAGTGAAGCGGGGAGGTTGCTCGAGCAGTACTTC	CASSEAGRLLEQYF
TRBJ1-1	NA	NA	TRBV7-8	TGTGCCAGCAGCTTCGGGGCCTCGAACACTGAAGCTTTCTTT	CASSFGASNTEAFF
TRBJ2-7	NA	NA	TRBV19	TGTGCCAGTAGTAGGCTATTCTCCTACGAGCAGTACTTC	CASSRLFSYEQYF
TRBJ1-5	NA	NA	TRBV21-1	TGTGCCAGCTCCTTAGGTAGGGATCAGCCCCAGCATTTT	CASSLGRDQPQHF
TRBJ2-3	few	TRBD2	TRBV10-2	TGCGCCAGCAACCCCGGACTAGCGGGGGTCACAGATACGCAGTATTTT	CASNPGLAGVTDTQYF
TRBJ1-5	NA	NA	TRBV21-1	TGTGCCAGCAGCGATTCAGCCACACCCACGGGGAGCATACAGCCCCAGCATTTT	CASSDSATPTGSIQPQHF
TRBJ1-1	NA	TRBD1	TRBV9	TGTGCCAGCAGCGTTCGAGGGGGCGGTTTGGGCACTGAAGCTTTCTTT	CASSVRGGGLGTEAFF
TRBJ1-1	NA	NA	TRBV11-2	TGTGCCAGCAGCCGACACAAACCGGGACTTGAAGCTTTCTTT	CASSRHKPGLEAFF
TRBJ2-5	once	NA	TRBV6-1	TGTGCCAGCAGTGATTGGGTAGGGCGTCGGGAGACCCAGTACTTC	CASSDWVGRRETQYF
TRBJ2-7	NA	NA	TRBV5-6	TGTGCCAGCAGCTTGTGGCTAGCCTACGAGCAGTACTTC	CASSLWLAYEQYF
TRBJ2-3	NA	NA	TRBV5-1	TGCGCCAGCAGTTGGACCATACGCGGGCCAGATACGCAGTATTTT	CASSWTIRGPDTQYF
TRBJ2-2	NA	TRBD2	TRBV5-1	TGCGCCAGCAGCAAGGCTAGCGGGAGGGCCGGGGAGCTGTTTTTT	CASSKASGRAGELFF
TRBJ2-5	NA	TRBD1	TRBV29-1	TGCAGCTCCCGGGACAGGGGAAAAGGAGAGACCCAGTACTTC	CSSRDRGKGETQYF
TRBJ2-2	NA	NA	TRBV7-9	TGTGCCAGCAGCCCGACGTCCGTAAACACCGGGGAGCTGTTTTTT	CASSPTSVNTGELFF
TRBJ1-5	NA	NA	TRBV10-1	TGCGCCAGCAGTGAGTATGGCAATCAGCCCCAGCATTTT	CASSEYGNQPQHF
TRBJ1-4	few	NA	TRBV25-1	TGTGCCAGCAGGACGGGGCGGAATGAAAAACTGTTTTTT	CASRTGRNEKLFF
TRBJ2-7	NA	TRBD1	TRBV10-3	TGTGCCATCAGTCAGGGGGACGACGAGCAGTACTTC	CAISQGDDEQYF
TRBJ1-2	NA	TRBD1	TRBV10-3	TGTGCCATCAGTGAGTCGGGGACAGGGGGCCTCTATGGCTACACCTTC	CAISESGTGGLYGYTF
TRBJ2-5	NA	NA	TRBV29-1	TGCAGCGTTGGTCGGGGACAAGAGACCCAGTACTTC	CSVGRGQETQYF
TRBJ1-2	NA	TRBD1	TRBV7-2	TGTGCCAGCAGCTTATCGGGACAGACTAACTATGGCTACACCTTC	CASSLSGQTNYGYTF
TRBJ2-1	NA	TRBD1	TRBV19	TGTGCCAGTAGTATAGTTTCGGGACAGGGTAACAATGAGCAGTTCTTC	CASSIVSGQGNNEQFF
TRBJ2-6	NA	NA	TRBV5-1	TGCGCCAGCAGCTTGGCCTGGGAGCGTGTCCTGACTTTC	CASSLAWERVLTF
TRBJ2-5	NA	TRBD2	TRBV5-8	TGTGCCAGCAGCGCCTTAATAGCGGGAGGGCCAGAGACCCAGTACTTC	CASSALIAGGPETQYF
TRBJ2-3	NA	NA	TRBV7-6	TGTGCCAGCAGCTTCCTTCGCACAGATACGCAGTATTTT	CASSFLRTDTQYF
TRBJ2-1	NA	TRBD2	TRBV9	TGTGCCAGCAGCCGTAGAGGTGCGGGGGACGATAAAGGGTATGAGCAGTTCTTC	CASSRRGAGDDKGYEQFF
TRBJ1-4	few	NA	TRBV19	TGTGCCAGTAGCCGTGGGGCAAATGAAAAACTGTTTTTT	CASSRGANEKLFF
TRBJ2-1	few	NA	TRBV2	TGTGCCACCAAGGGGGACTCGGGGTCCGGTGAGCAGTTCTTC	CATKGDSGSGEQFF
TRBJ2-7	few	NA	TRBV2	TGTGCCAGCACCCCCGGAACGGGTTCCTACGAGCAGTACTTC	CASTPGTGSYEQYF
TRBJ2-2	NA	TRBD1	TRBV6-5	TGTGCCAGCAGGACGACAGGGGTCACAGCGTACGGGCTGTTTTTT	CASRTTGVTAYGLFF
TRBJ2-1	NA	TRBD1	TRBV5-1	TGCGCCAGCAGGACCCCAGGGGGCATGTACAATGAGCAGTTCTTC	CASRTPGGMYNEQFF
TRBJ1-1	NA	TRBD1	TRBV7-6	TGTGCCAGCAGCCCTCGACAGGGGCCTAGTACTGAAGCTTTCTTT	CASSPRQGPSTEAFF
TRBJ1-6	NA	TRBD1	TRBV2	TGTGCCAGCACCCGACAGGGGAGCTCCTATAATTCACCCCTCCACTTT	CASTRQGSSYNSPLHF
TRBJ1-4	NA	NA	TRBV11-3	TGTGCCAGCAGCTTAGACCGAGACACGGGCCCTGATGAAAAACTGTTTTTT	CASSLDRDTGPDEKLFF
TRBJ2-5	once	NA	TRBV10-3	TGTGCCATCAGTGAGTCGAGGGGTAAAGAGACCCAGTACTTC	CAISESRGKETQYF
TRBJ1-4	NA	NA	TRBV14	TGTGCCAGCAGCCTTTGGCCTGAAAAACTGTTTTTT	CASSLWPEKLFF
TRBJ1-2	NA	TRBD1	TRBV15	TGTGCCACCAGCAGGCGCTCCCGGGACAGAGGTGGCTACACCTTC	CATSRRSRDRGGYTF